The entry below describes one T cell receptor (beta chain). The antigen remains undetermined. These data originate in a study of cytomegalovirus exposure and HLA in healthy donors. Study conclusions and caveats: It was taken for granted in presence/absence analyses that sequencing depth across donors was roughly uniform. With later analysis, a missense DCLRE1C variant became linked to TCR beta V- and J-gene trimming.

This CDR3 contains 12 residues. V was pared by 4 bases and J by 8 bases, with 11 bases between. Germline CDR1 reads LNHDA; CDR2 reads SQIVND (reference sequence). This PCR relied on a set of 60 Vbeta primers and 13 Jbeta primers. Assay: immunoSEQ multiplex PCR; the TCRdb copy retains only in-frame clones and omits some. The sample shows around 200,000 clones, around 79% of them seen only once. The origin of this receptor is a man between 18 and 29 years old in good health and CMV-seronegative. The sequencing input was PBMCs. V is TRBV19 and J is TRBJ1-2; no definite D call. The CDR3, as DNA: TGTGCCAGTAGTAGTCGTCTGGAGGGCTACACCTTC. Translating gives CASSSRLEGYTF.